Each of the 23 T cell receptor beta chains below was sequenced from the same sample in a study of T-cell memory formation after mild COVID-19. TCRdb itself ran the 5' RACE reads through MiXCR, one entry per CDR3 protein. In the table there are almost 550,000 distinct CDR3 sequences, just over 20% of which are singletons. Sample: PBMCs or a T cell subset sorted from them (not recorded which). The source is an adult woman who had mild COVID-19 (a few samples of this study predate the infection). Cell type and time point are not known.

This chain links TRBV6-5 with TRBJ2-3, with unresolved D. The CDR3 is 13 residues long. Trimming stripped 2 bases from V and 4 bases from J, with 7 bases between. Germline CDR1 and CDR2: MNHEY and SVGAGI. CDR3 nucleotides: TGTGCCAGCAGTTACACAGTAGCAGATACGCAGTATTTT. The encoded protein is CASSYTVADTQYF.

V is TRBV6-1 and J is TRBJ2-5, with D perhaps assigned TRBD1 or TRBD2 (6 bases each). Per germline, CDR1 MNHNS and CDR2 SASEGT. V lost 2 bases and J lost 5, with 12 bases in between. This CDR3 comprises 14 residues. The CDR3 sequence is CASSEIRGRETQYF. The CDR3, as DNA: TGTGCCAGCAGTGAAATCCGGGGGCGGGAGACCCAGTACTTC.

V and J are TRBV5-5 and TRBJ2-2; possibly TRBD2 for D (6 bases). Germline lookup yields CDR1 SGHKS and CDR2 YYEKEE (reference sequence). The CDR3 has 16 amino acids. V shed 5 bases and J shed 1 base, with 15 bases lying between them. CDR3 bases: TGTGCCAGCAGGGGCGGGGTACAAAGGAACACCGGGGAGCTGTTTTTT. Translation gives CASRGGVQRNTGELFF.

This clonotype turned up a few times. The chain uses TRBV18 and TRBJ2-3; 10 nucleotides agree with TRBD2. The CDR3 runs to 16 residues. Germline V gene sequence: CDR1 KGHSH, CDR2 LQKENI. V lost 3 bases, J lost 7 bases, and 10 bases stayed unmatched. The CDR3 DNA sequence: TGTGCCAGCTCACCGAGCGGGGGGGCTTCTGCAAATACGCAGTATTTT. Translated, it gives CASSPSGGASANTQYF.

This rearrangement joins TRBV12-3 or TRBV12-4 to TRBJ2-5, with a tentative D call TRBD2 (5 bases). Trimming left V 3 bases short and J 2 bases short, with 13 bases between. This CDR3 is 15 amino acids long. The CDR3 bases are TGTGCCAGCAGTTTCCGGGGTTTGGGACAAGAGACCCAGTACTTC. Residues: CASSFRGLGQETQYF.

The chain combines TRBV7-8 with TRBJ2-7; 14 bases map to TRBD2. CDR1 is SGHVS, CDR2 FQNEAQ, per germline. The CDR3 sequence is 19 residues long. J was trimmed by 3 bases and V by 4 bases; bases with no gene match: 14. The CDR3 DNA follows: TGTGCCAGCAGCTCTTCCCGACTAGCGGGAGGGCCCGGGCACTACGAGCAGTACTTC. It codes for CASSSSRLAGGPGHYEQYF.

In its sample, this clonotype was seen once. V is TRBV24-1 and J is TRBJ2-3; 7 bases fit TRBD2. The CDR3 is 16 residues long. The V segment lost 0 bases and the J segment 6 bases; nucleotides outside the gene matches: 8. Germline-derived CDR1 and CDR2 are KGHDR and SFDVKD. The DNA of the CDR3 is TGTGCCACCAGTGATTTGGACTTTGGGGGGGTGGATACGCAGTATTTT. Its translation: CATSDLDFGGVDTQYF.

In its sample, this clonotype was seen a few times. The CDR3 here is CASSQGGQKEGDSTDTQYF. In DNA form, the CDR3 reads TGTGCCAGCAGCCAAGGGGGACAGAAGGAGGGGGATAGCACAGATACGCAGTATTTT. The chain carries TRBV3-1 and TRBJ2-3; D is possibly TRBD1 (7 bases). Germline assignment: CDR1 LGHDT and CDR2 YNNKEL (reference sequence). Trimming took 1 base from V and 0 from J, leaving 20 bases between them. This CDR3 comprises 19 residues.

This rearrangement joins TRBV10-3 to TRBJ2-7; D gene unclear. The CDR3 totals 12 residues. Germline V gene lookup returns CDR1 ENHRY and CDR2 SYGVKD. Trimming shortened V by 3 bases and J by 4 bases, and 7 bases separated the two germline ends. DNA for the CDR3: TGTGCCATCAGTGATATCTCTTACGAGCAGTACTTC. Translation: CAISDISYEQYF.

CDR3 residues: CSVRPGGKAGANVLTF. The CDR3 DNA follows: TGCAGCGTTAGACCGGGGGGGAAAGCTGGGGCCAACGTCCTGACTTTC. This chain uses TRBV29-1 with TRBJ2-6; 8 positions match TRBD2. This CDR3 region has 16 residues. Losses at the gene ends were 5 bases for V and 2 bases for J; bases not matched to a gene: 8. Germline CDR1 SQVTM, CDR2 ANQGSEA.

This clonotype has a handful of counts. The chain is built from TRBV10-3 and TRBJ2-7; D tentatively fits TRBD1 or TRBD2 (5 bases each). CDR1 ENHRY and CDR2 SYGVKD come from the germline V gene. This CDR3 contains 11 residues. V was clipped by 10 bases and J by 3 bases, with 10 bases between them. As DNA, the CDR3 is TGTGCCACCGGGACGAACTACGAGCAGTACTTC. Amino acid sequence: CATGTNYEQYF.

CDR3 sequence reads: CASSPALGTSGPSSSYNEQFF. DNA for the CDR3: TGTGCCAGCAGTCCCGCGCTGGGGACTAGCGGGCCCAGTAGCTCCTACAATGAGCAGTTCTTC. The gene calls are TRBV12-3 or TRBV12-4 and TRBJ2-1; 12 nucleotides line up with TRBD2. The J segment lost 0 bases and the V segment lost 5 bases, leaving 17 bases of the junction unmatched. The CDR3 loop spans 21 amino acids.

This clonotype was seen many times. The chain uses TRBV12-3 or TRBV12-4 and TRBJ2-7; 8 bases are shared with TRBD1. Trimming at V came to 5 bases and at J to 9 bases, leaving 6 bases not matched to a gene. The CDR3 covers 12 residues. CDR3 DNA: TGTGCCAGCAGTACAGGACAGGGCGGGCAGTACTTC. This gives the protein CASSTGQGGQYF.

The chain combines TRBV5-6 with TRBJ2-1; the match to TRBD2 covers 9 bases. Per germline, CDR1 SGHDT and CDR2 YYEEEE. J gave up 9 bases and V 0 bases, and 7 bases lay outside the gene matches. This CDR3 is 15 amino acids long. CDR3: CASSLGGTSPGEQFF. The CDR3 DNA follows: TGTGCCAGCAGCTTGGGAGGGACTAGCCCCGGTGAGCAGTTCTTC. Together with reference TRBV5-6 and TRBJ2-1, the CDR3 gives the full variable domain: DAGVTQSPTHLIKTRGQQVTLRCSPKSGHDTVSWYQQALGQGPQFIFQYYEEEERQRGNFPDRFSGHQFPNYSSELNVNALLLGDSALYLCASSLGGTSPGEQFFGPGTRLTVL.

This CDR3 reads CATSDPPGCPATNTEAFF. The CDR3 DNA is TGTGCCACCAGTGACCCCCCAGGGTGCCCCGCCACGAACACTGAAGCTTTCTTT. The chain joins TRBV24-1 to TRBJ1-1; possible D gene TRBD1, 5 bases. The CDR3 runs to 18 residues. The V end was cut by 4 bases, the J end by 1 base, with 21 bases between. Germline V gene sequence: CDR1 KGHDR, CDR2 SFDVKD.

This clonotype was detected only a few times. The chain uses TRBV5-4 and TRBJ2-5; D may be TRBD1 (6 bases). Trimming took off 0 bases at V and 4 bases at J, with 10 bases between the two ends. Looked up from germline, CDR1 is SGHNT and CDR2 is YYREEE (reference sequence). The CDR3 sequence is 14 residues long. This CDR3 is CASSLGPQGETQYF. In DNA form, the CDR3 reads TGTGCCAGCAGCTTGGGCCCACAGGGAGAGACCCAGTACTTC.

This clonotype was detected only a few times. The gene calls are TRBV20-1 and TRBJ2-7, with 7 bases identical to TRBD1. Per the germline V gene, CDR1 is DFQATT and CDR2 is SNEGSKA (reference sequence). The trim removed 3 bases at V and 2 bases at J, leaving 10 bases unmatched. This CDR3 spans 15 amino acids. In DNA form, the CDR3 reads TGCAGTGCTAGGGGGACAGCCCAAGGCCCCTACGAGCAGTACTTC. It encodes CSARGTAQGPYEQYF.

This clonotype was seen repeatedly, ten times or more. The chain carries TRBV18 and TRBJ1-1; no firm D call. This CDR3 spans 13 amino acids. Germline-derived CDR1 and CDR2 are KGHSH and LQKENI. The V end lost 0 bases, the J end lost 1 base, and 3 bases lay between the germline ends. DNA for the CDR3: TGTGCCAGCTCACCACCAGGGAACACTGAAGCTTTCTTT. It translates to CASSPPGNTEAFF.

This clonotype was found a few times. The gene calls are TRBV15 and TRBJ2-5; the D call may be TRBD1 or TRBD2 (7 bases each). Looked up from germline, CDR1 is LNHNV and CDR2 is YYDKDF (reference sequence). The CDR3 loop spans 13 amino acids. The ends were cut back, 7 bases at V and 7 bases at J, with 16 bases in the middle. The DNA for the CDR3 is TGTGCCACCAACTACAGGGGACTATCGACCCAGTACTTC. Its translation is CATNYRGLSTQYF.

A few counts support this clonotype. The genes are TRBV5-1 and TRBJ2-1; 9 nucleotides line up with TRBD1. V was pared by 3 bases and J by 8 bases, with 9 bases of the junction left unmatched. Germline V gene lookup returns CDR1 SGHRS and CDR2 YFSETQ. This CDR3 spans 15 amino acids. The CDR3 loop is CASSSMATGGDEQFF. The DNA for the CDR3 is TGCGCCAGCAGCTCCATGGCTACAGGGGGCGATGAGCAGTTCTTC.

The chain carries TRBV4-1 and TRBJ2-5, with a possible D match to TRBD2 (6 bases). The DNA matches TRBJ2-1 better at its end, which makes the J call doubtful. CDR3 length equals 18 residues. Germline V lookup: CDR1 MGHRA, CDR2 YSYEKL. CDR3 nucleotide sequence: TGCGCCAGCAGCCAAGATATGGTTAGGGGCGCGGGGCAAGAGACCCAGTTCTTC. Translation: CASSQDMVRGAGQETQFF.

The chain is built from TRBV7-9 and TRBJ2-3, with unresolved D. Germline CDR1 reads SEHNR; CDR2 reads FQNEAQ (reference sequence). V was clipped by 2 bases and J by 5 bases, with 8 bases between them. The CDR3 runs 13 residues. The CDR3 coding sequence is TGTGCCAGCAGCTTACCTGGGGAAGATACGCAGTATTTT. It translates to CASSLPGEDTQYF.

This clonotype occurred a few times. V gene TRBV20-1 combines with J gene TRBJ1-1, with a tentative D call TRBD1 (5 bases). CDR3 length equals 15 residues. Looked up from germline, CDR1 is DFQATT and CDR2 is SNEGSKA (reference sequence). V gave up 0 bases and J gave up 3 bases, with 14 bases separating them. The chain's CDR3 is CSARDPLGGYTEAFF. The CDR3 nucleotides are TGCAGTGCTAGAGATCCGTTGGGGGGGTACACTGAAGCTTTCTTT.